This entry lists 4 T cell receptor beta chains sequenced from one sample in a study of blood T cell repertoires in COVID-19 (dated by TCRdb to the early 2020s). Library prep was done by the immunoSEQ multiplex PCR assay. Drawn from immuneACCESS, this table holds only the in-frame rearrangements with V and J called that TCRdb kept. Clones are partly lost; checked studies trace under half to an unresolved V gene and leave the rest unexplained. Across this sample there are some 260,000 clones, with around nine tenths seen only once. The biggest ten clones account for 1.9% of the sample. What was sequenced was PBMCs or T cells enriched from blood (not recorded which). These receptor sequences come from a young woman who had recovered from COVID-19.

This clone has just one count. V gene TRBV4-2 combines with J gene TRBJ1-1; 8 nucleotides line up with TRBD1. This CDR3 spans 15 amino acids. V was clipped by 0 bases and J by 5 bases; unmatched bases: 5. Germline CDR1 and CDR2: LGHNA and YNFKEQ. This CDR3 is CASSQEQGVLTEAFF. The CDR3 bases are TGTGCCAGCAGCCAAGAACAGGGGGTTTTAACTGAAGCTTTCTTT.

The genes are TRBV5-4 and TRBJ2-1; 13 nucleotides match TRBD2. CDR3 length equals 15 residues. V was clipped by 3 bases and J by 6 bases; unmatched bases: 3. Per germline, CDR1 SGHNT and CDR2 YYREEE (reference sequence). CDR3 protein: CASSYGTSGINEQFF. The CDR3 coding sequence is TGTGCCAGCAGCTACGGGACTAGCGGGATCAATGAGCAGTTCTTC.

The chain couples TRBV18 to TRBJ2-7, with TRBD1 identical over 7 bases. J gave up 6 bases and V 1 base, and 3 bases lay outside the gene matches. This CDR3 comprises 13 residues. The germline CDR1 and CDR2 sequences are KGHSH and LQKENI. CDR3 region: CASSPLTGVEQYF. The CDR3 coding sequence is TGTGCCAGCTCACCACTCACAGGGGTCGAGCAGTACTTC.

The chain joins TRBV6-5 to TRBJ1-6, with no clear D. The CDR3 runs 12 residues. V was cut by 7 bases and J by 4 bases, with 5 bases left in between. Germline values: CDR1 MNHEY, CDR2 SVGAGI. The CDR3 bases are TGTGCCAGCACTGTATATAATTCACCCCTCCACTTT. Translated: CASTVYNSPLHF.